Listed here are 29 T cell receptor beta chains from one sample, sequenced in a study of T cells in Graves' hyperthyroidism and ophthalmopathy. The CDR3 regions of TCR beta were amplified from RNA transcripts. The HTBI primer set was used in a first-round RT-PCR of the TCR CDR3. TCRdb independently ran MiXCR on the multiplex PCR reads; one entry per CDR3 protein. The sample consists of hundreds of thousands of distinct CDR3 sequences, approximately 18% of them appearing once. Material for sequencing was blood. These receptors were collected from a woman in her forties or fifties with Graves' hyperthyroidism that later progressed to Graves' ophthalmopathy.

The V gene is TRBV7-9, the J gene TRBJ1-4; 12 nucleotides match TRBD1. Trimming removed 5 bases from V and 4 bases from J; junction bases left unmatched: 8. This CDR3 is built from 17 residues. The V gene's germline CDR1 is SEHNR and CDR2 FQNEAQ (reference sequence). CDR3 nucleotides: TGTGCCAGCAGCCTAAGGGACAGGGGGCGAGTTAATGAAAAACTGTTTTTT. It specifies CASSLRDRGRVNEKLFF.

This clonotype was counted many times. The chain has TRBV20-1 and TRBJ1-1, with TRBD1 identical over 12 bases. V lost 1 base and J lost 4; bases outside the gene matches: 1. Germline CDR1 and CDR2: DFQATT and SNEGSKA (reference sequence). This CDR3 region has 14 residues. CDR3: CSARVGQGATEAFF. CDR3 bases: TGCAGTGCTAGAGTGGGACAGGGGGCCACTGAAGCTTTCTTT.

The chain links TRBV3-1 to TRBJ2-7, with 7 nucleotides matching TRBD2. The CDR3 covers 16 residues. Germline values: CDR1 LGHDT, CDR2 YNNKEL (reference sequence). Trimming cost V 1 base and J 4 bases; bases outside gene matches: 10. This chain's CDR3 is CASSQGGGSGKYEQYF. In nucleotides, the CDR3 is TGTGCCAGCAGCCAAGGGGGGGGATCAGGGAAATACGAGCAGTACTTC.

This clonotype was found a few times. CDR3 loop: CATSDTGAEVQPQHF. CDR3 nucleotide sequence: TGTGCCACCAGTGATACTGGGGCGGAGGTACAGCCCCAGCATTTT. The chain combines TRBV24-1 with TRBJ1-5; D might be TRBD1 (5 bases). CDR3 length: 15 residues. Trimming took off 3 bases at V and 7 bases at J, with 15 bases between the two ends. The V gene's germline CDR1 is KGHDR and CDR2 SFDVKD.

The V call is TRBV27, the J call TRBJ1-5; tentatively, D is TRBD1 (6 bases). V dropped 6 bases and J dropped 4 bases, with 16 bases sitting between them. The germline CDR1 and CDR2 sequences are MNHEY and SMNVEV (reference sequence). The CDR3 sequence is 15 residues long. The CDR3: CASSPQGFGNQPQHF. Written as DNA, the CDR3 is TGTGCCAGCAGCCCACAGGGTTTTGGGAATCAGCCCCAGCATTTT.

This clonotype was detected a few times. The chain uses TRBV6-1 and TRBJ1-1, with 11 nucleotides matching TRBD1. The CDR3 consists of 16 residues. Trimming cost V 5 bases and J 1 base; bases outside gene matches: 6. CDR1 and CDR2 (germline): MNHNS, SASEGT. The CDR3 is CASSLRTGGTNTEAFF. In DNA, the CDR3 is TGTGCCAGCAGTCTACGGACAGGGGGCACGAACACTGAAGCTTTCTTT.

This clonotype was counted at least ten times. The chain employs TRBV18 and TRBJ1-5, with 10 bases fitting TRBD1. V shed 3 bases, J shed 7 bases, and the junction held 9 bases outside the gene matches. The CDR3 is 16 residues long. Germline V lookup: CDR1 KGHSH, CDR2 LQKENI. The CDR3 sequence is CASSPSRQGARQPQHF. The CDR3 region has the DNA TGTGCCAGCTCACCCTCGAGACAGGGGGCAAGGCAGCCCCAGCATTTT.

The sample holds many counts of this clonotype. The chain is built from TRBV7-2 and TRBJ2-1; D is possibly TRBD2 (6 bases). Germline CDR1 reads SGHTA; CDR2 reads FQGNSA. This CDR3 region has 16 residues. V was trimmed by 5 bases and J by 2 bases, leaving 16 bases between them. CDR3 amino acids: CASSLVGTPTYNEQFF. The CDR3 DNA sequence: TGTGCCAGCAGCCTCGTAGGGACTCCCACCTACAATGAGCAGTTCTTC. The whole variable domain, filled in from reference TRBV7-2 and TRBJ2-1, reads GAGVSQSPSNKVTEKGKDVELRCDPISGHTALYWYRQSLGQGLEFLIYFQGNSAPDKSGLPSDRFSAERTGGSVSTLTIQRTQQEDSAVYLCASSLVGTPTYNEQFFGPGTRLTVL.

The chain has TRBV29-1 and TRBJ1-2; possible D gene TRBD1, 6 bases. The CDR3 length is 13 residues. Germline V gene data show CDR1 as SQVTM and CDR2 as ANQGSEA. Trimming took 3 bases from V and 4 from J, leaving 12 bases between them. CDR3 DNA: TGCAGCGTTGAGGGGTTAGGGGGCTATGGCTACACCTTC. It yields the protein CSVEGLGGYGYTF.

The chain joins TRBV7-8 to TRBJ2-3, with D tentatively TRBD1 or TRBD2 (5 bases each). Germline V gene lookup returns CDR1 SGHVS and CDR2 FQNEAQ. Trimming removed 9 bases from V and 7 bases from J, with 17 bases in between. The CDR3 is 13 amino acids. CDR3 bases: TGTGCCAGTCAGGGACCCCCCCTTTATACGCAGTATTTT. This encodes CASQGPPLYTQYF.

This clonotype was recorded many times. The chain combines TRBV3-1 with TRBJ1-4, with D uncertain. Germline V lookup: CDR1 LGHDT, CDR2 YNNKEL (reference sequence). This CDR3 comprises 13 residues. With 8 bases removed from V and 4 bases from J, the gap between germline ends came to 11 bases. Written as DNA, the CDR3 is TGTGCCAGCCAGGAAGGATATAATGAAAAACTGTTTTTT. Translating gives CASQEGYNEKLFF.

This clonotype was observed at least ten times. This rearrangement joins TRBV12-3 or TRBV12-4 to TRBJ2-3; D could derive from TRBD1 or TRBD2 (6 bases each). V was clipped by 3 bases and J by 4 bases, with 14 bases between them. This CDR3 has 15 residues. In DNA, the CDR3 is TGTGCCAGCAGTTTTAAGGGGGGCCCAGCAGATACGCAGTATTTT. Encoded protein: CASSFKGGPADTQYF.

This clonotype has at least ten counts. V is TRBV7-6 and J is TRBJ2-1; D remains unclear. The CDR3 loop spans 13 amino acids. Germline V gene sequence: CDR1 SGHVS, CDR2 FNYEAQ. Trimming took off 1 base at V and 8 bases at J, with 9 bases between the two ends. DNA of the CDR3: TGTGCCAGCAGCTTAGTTGTCGGCGATGAGCAGTTCTTC. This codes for CASSLVVGDEQFF.

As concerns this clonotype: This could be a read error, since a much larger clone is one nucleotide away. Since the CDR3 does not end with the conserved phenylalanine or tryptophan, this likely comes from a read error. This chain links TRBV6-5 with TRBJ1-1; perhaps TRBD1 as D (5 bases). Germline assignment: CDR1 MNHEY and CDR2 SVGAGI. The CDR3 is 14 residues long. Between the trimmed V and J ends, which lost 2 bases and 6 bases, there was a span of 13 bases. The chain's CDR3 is CASSYQGGRAEAFL. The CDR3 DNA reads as TGTGCCAGCAGTTACCAGGGTGGGAGGGCTGAAGCTTTCCTT.

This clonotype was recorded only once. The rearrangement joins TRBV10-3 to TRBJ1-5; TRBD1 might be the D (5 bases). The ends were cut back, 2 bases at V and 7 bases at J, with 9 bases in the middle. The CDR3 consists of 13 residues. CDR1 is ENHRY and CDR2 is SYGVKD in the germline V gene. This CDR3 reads CAISEAGTQPQHF. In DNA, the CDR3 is TGTGCCATCAGTGAGGCGGGGACCCAGCCCCAGCATTTT.

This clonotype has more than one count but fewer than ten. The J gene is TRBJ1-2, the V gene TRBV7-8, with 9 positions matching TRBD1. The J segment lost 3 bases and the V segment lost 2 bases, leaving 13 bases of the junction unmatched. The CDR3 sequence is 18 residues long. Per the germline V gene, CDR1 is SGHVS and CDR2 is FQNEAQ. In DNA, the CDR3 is TGTGCCAGCAGCTTAAGTCTTACGGGACAGGGAGCGGACTATGGCTACACCTTC. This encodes CASSLSLTGQGADYGYTF.

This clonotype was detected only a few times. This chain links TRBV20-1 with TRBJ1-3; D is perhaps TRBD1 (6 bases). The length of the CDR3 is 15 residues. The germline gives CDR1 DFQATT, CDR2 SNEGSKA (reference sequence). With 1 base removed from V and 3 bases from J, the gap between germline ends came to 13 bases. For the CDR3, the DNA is TGCAGTGCTAGAGCGTACAGGGAGAATGGAAACACCATATATTTT. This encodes CSARAYRENGNTIYF.

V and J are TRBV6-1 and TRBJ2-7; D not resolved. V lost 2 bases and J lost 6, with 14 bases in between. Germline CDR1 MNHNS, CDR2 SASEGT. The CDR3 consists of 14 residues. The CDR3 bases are TGTGCCAGCAGTGAACTCCGCTCGGCCGGCGAGCAGTACTTC. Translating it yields CASSELRSAGEQYF.

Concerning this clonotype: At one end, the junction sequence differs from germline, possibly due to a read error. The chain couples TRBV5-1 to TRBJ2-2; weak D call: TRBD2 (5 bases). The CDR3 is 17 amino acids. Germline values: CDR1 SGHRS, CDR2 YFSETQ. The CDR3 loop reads CASSLAVRIKNTGELSF. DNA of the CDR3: TGCGCCAGCAGCTTGGCCGTTAGGATTAAGAACACCGGGGAGCTGTCTTTT.

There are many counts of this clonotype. Here the CDR3 DNA reads TGTGCCAGCAGCCATCCAGGGGGCGGATATGGCTACACCTTC. Encoded protein: CASSHPGGGYGYTF. This chain connects TRBV3-1 to TRBJ1-2; TRBD1 agrees at 8 bases. Germline values: CDR1 LGHDT, CDR2 YNNKEL (reference sequence). CDR3 length equals 14 residues. V dropped 3 bases and J dropped 5; count of bases not matched to a gene: 5.

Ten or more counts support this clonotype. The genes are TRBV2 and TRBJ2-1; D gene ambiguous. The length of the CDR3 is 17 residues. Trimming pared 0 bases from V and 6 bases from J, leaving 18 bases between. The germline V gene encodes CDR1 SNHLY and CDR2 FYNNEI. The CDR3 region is CASSEALLKGFLNEQFF. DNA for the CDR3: TGTGCCAGCAGTGAAGCGCTTCTGAAAGGTTTCCTCAATGAGCAGTTCTTC.

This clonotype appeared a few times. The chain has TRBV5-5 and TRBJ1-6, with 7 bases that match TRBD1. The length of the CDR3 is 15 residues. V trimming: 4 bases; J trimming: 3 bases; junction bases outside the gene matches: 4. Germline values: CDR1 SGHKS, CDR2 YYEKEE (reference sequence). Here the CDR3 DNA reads TGTGCCAGCAGCCGGGACAGAGACTATAATTCACCCCTCCACTTT. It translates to CASSRDRDYNSPLHF.

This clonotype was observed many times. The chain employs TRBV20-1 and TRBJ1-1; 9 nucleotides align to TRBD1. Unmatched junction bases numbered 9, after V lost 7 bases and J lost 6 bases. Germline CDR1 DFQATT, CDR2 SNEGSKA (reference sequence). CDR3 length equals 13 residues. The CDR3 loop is CSVSGQGRSEAFF. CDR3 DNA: TGCAGTGTTTCCGGACAGGGGAGGTCTGAAGCTTTCTTT.

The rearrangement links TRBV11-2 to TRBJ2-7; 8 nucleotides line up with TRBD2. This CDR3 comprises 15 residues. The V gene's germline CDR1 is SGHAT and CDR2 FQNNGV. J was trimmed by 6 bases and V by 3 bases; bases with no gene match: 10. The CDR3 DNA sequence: TGTGCCAGCAGCTTCATCCCCCGGGGGGGGGTCGAGCAGTACTTC. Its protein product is CASSFIPRGGVEQYF.

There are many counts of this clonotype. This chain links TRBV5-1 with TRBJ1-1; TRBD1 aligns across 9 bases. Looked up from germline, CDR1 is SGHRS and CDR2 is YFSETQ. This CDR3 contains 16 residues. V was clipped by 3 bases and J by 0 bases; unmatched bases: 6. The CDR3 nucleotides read TGCGCCAGCAGCTGGGCCGGGACAGGGATGAACACTGAAGCTTTCTTT. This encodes CASSWAGTGMNTEAFF.

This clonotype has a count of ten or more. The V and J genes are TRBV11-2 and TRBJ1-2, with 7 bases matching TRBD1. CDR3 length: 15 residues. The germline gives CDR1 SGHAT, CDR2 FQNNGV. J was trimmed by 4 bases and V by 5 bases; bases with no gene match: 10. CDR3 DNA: TGTGCCAGCAGCCAGGGGAGGGGGCTGGCCTATGGCTACACCTTC. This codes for CASSQGRGLAYGYTF.

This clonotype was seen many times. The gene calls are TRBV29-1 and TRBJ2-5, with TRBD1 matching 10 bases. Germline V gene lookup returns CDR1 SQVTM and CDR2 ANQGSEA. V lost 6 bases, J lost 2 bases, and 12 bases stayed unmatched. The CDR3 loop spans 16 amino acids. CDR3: CSVHPRQGAFQETQYF. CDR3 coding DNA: TGCAGCGTCCACCCTCGACAGGGGGCGTTTCAAGAGACCCAGTACTTC.

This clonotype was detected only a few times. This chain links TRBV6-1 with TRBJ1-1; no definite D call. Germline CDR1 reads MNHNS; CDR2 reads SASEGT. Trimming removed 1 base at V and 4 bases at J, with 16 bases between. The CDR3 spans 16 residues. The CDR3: CASSEGLSFSATEAFF. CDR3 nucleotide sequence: TGTGCCAGCAGTGAAGGTTTATCTTTCTCGGCCACTGAAGCTTTCTTT.

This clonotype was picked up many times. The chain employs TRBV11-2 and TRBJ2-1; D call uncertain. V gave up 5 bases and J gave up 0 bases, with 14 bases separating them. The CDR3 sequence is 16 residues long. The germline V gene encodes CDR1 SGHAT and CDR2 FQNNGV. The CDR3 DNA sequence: TGTGCCAGCAGCCCCAGGAGAGGAAGCTCCTACAATGAGCAGTTCTTC. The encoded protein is CASSPRRGSSYNEQFF.